These 30 T cell receptor beta chains originate from one sample sequenced in a study of CD8 T cells in ankylosing spondylitis. Each CDR3 protein gets one entry after TCRdb re-called the 5' RACE reads with MiXCR. The sample consists of about 240,000 distinct CDR3 sequences, around 7.8% of them appearing once. The sequenced sample consisted of blood, either unsorted or a sorted T cell fraction (not recorded which). The receptors shown here come from a male donor with ankylosing spondylitis or in good health (not recorded which).

This clonotype has at least ten counts. The chain combines TRBV9 with TRBJ1-4; D remains unclear. The CDR3 loop spans 15 amino acids. Deletions cut 4 bases from V and 3 bases from J, with 13 bases between. Germline V gives CDR1 SGDLS, CDR2 YYNGEE. The CDR3: CASSPAAWANEKLFF. CDR3 coding DNA: TGTGCCAGCAGCCCCGCAGCCTGGGCTAATGAAAAACTGTTTTTT.

This clonotype appeared a few times. This chain joins TRBV7-2 and TRBJ2-1, with TRBD1 as a possible D gene (5 bases). There are 14 residues in the CDR3. Germline V gene sequence: CDR1 SGHTA, CDR2 FQGNSA. Trimming removed 1 base from V and 12 bases from J, with 16 bases in between. DNA for the CDR3: TGTGCCAGCAGCTTAGGAGGTGGGGCATACGGGCAGTTCTTC. Translating gives CASSLGGGAYGQFF.

This clonotype was observed many times. V usage is TRBV11-1 and J usage is TRBJ1-6; perhaps TRBD1 as D (5 bases). CDR3 length equals 18 residues. CDR1 is SGHAT and CDR2 is FQDESV in the germline V gene (reference sequence). Trimming took 4 bases from V and 3 from J, leaving 19 bases between them. Written as DNA, the CDR3 is TGTGCCAGCAGCTCGGGGACTAAAGGTGCCCTCTATAATTCACCCCTCCACTTT. Its translation: CASSSGTKGALYNSPLHF.

Only one count was recorded for this clonotype. The CDR3 is CASSQEVHRLSSYEQYF. The CDR3 DNA follows: TGCGCCAGCAGCCAAGAAGTACACAGGCTGAGCTCCTACGAGCAGTACTTC. The J gene is TRBJ2-7, the V gene TRBV4-3, with a possible D match to TRBD1 (5 bases). This CDR3 is 17 amino acids long. Trimming pared 0 bases from V and 0 bases from J, leaving 15 bases between. Per the germline V gene, CDR1 is LGHNA and CDR2 is YSLEER.

This clonotype was detected many times. The chain employs TRBV12-3 or TRBV12-4 and TRBJ2-7; D not resolved. The CDR3 consists of 12 residues. With 1 base removed from V and 3 bases from J, the gap between germline ends came to 4 bases. This chain's CDR3 is CASSLGDYEQYF. The CDR3 region has the DNA TGTGCCAGCAGTTTAGGTGACTACGAGCAGTACTTC.

This clonotype was seen a handful of times. The chain combines TRBV11-1 with TRBJ1-3; 7 positions agree with TRBD1. This CDR3 has 19 residues. Looked up from germline, CDR1 is SGHAT and CDR2 is FQDESV (reference sequence). V lost 1 base to trimming and J lost 0 bases; unmatched junction nucleotides: 12. As DNA, the CDR3 is TGTGCCAGCAGCTTAGGGTTCCTCGGGACAGATACCTCTGGAAACACCATATATTTT. Its protein is CASSLGFLGTDTSGNTIYF.

This clonotype was counted at least ten times. V gene TRBV24-1 combines with J gene TRBJ2-2; D possibly corresponds to TRBD2 (5 bases). Germline V gene sequence: CDR1 KGHDR, CDR2 SFDVKD. V was cut by 2 bases and J by 1 base, with 7 bases left in between. The CDR3 sequence is 15 residues long. In nucleotides, the CDR3 is TGTGCCACCAGTGATTCAAGCGGGAACACCGGGGAGCTGTTTTTT. As protein: CATSDSSGNTGELFF.

This clonotype was seen many times. The chain recombines TRBV20-1 with TRBJ2-1; D remains ambiguous. In germline, CDR1 is DFQATT, CDR2 SNEGSKA (reference sequence). Trimming stripped 5 bases from V and 5 bases from J, with 16 bases between. CDR3 length equals 14 residues. The CDR3 protein is CSAGYVGVHNEQFF. In DNA, the CDR3 is TGCAGTGCTGGTTATGTAGGCGTACACAATGAGCAGTTCTTC.

This clonotype was observed at least ten times. The chain recombines TRBV10-3 with TRBJ2-7, with 7 bases that match TRBD1. Germline V gene data show CDR1 as ENHRY and CDR2 as SYGVKD. This CDR3 spans 14 amino acids. V dropped 7 bases and J dropped 2; count of bases not matched to a gene: 8. CDR3 loop: CAITPGTETYEQYF. CDR3 DNA: TGTGCCATCACCCCCGGGACAGAAACCTACGAGCAGTACTTC.

The V call is TRBV5-4, the J call TRBJ1-4; D is perhaps TRBD1 (6 bases). V dropped 2 bases and J dropped 7 bases, with 12 bases sitting between them. CDR1 and CDR2 from the germline V gene are SGHNT and YYREEE (reference sequence). The CDR3 is made up of 14 amino acids. CDR3: CASSFWGLGEKLFF. The CDR3, as DNA: TGTGCCAGCAGCTTCTGGGGGCTTGGTGAAAAACTGTTTTTT.

The chain couples TRBV19 to TRBJ2-3; TRBD2 aligns across 10 bases. CDR1 is LNHDA and CDR2 is SQIVND in the germline V gene (reference sequence). Trimming cost V 7 bases and J 2 bases; bases outside gene matches: 6. This CDR3 spans 15 amino acids. CDR3 protein: CASTLLAGNTDTQYF. The CDR3 region has the DNA TGTGCCAGTACCCTACTAGCGGGGAACACAGATACGCAGTATTTT.

This clonotype showed up many times. This chain uses TRBV7-2 with TRBJ2-1, with 13 nucleotides matching TRBD2. V lost 5 bases to trimming and J lost 8 bases; unmatched junction nucleotides: 3. The CDR3 contains 14 residues. CDR1 and CDR2 (germline): SGHTA, FQGNSA. The DNA of the CDR3 is TGTGCCAGCAGCCGGACTAGCGGGAGTCATGAGCAGTTCTTC. This gives the protein CASSRTSGSHEQFF. Full variable domain (outside the CDR3, taken from reference TRBV7-2 and TRBJ2-1): GAGVSQSPSNKVTEKGKDVELRCDPISGHTALYWYRQSLGQGLEFLIYFQGNSAPDKSGLPSDRFSAERTGGSVSTLTIQRTQQEDSAVYLCASSRTSGSHEQFFGPGTRLTVL.

The sample holds many counts of this clonotype. The chain employs TRBV10-3 and TRBJ1-1, with TRBD1 identical over 7 bases. This CDR3 spans 13 amino acids. The J segment lost 1 base and the V segment lost 10 bases, leaving 6 bases of the junction unmatched. Germline CDR1 is ENHRY and CDR2 is SYGVKD. CDR3 bases: TGTGCCACCCAGGGGGGGCAGAACACTGAAGCTTTCTTT. Protein product: CATQGGQNTEAFF.

This clonotype was seen ten or more times. The chain carries TRBV5-1 and TRBJ2-5; no clear D. The CDR3 loop spans 14 amino acids. CDR1 and CDR2 from the germline V gene are SGHRS and YFSETQ. V lost 0 bases, J lost 8 bases, and 14 bases lay in between. The CDR3 loop is CASSLGTPRETQYF. Written as DNA, the CDR3 is TGCGCCAGCAGCTTGGGAACCCCACGCGAAACCCAGTACTTC.

This clonotype has a count of ten or more. V usage is TRBV20-1 and J usage is TRBJ1-3, with no clear D. There are 11 residues in the CDR3. Trimming cost V 7 bases and J 0 bases, with 4 bases left between them. The V gene's germline CDR1 is DFQATT and CDR2 SNEGSKA (reference sequence). CDR3 in DNA: TGCAGTGTCGGCTCTGGAAACACCATATATTTT. This encodes CSVGSGNTIYF.

The chain couples TRBV7-9 to TRBJ2-2, with 8 bases that match TRBD2. Trimming at V came to 4 bases and at J to 3 bases, leaving 4 bases not matched to a gene. Per the germline V gene, CDR1 is SEHNR and CDR2 is FQNEAQ (reference sequence). The CDR3 runs to 15 residues. The CDR3 nucleotides read TGTGCCAGCAGCTGGAGCGGGGGCGACACCGGGGAGCTGTTTTTT. Its translation: CASSWSGGDTGELFF.

This clonotype was observed at least ten times. This chain connects TRBV30 to TRBJ2-7, with 7 bases aligning to TRBD1. The V and J ends lost 5 bases and 6 bases, in that order; junction bases with no gene match: 7. Germline loops: CDR1 GTSNPN, CDR2 SVGIG (reference sequence). This CDR3 is 12 amino acids long. The CDR3: CAWVNRGREQYF. The CDR3 nucleotides are TGTGCCTGGGTCAACAGGGGTCGCGAGCAGTACTTC.

This clonotype occurred many times. The V gene is TRBV20-1, the J gene TRBJ2-4; D tentatively reads TRBD1 or TRBD2 (6 bases each). Germline CDR1 reads DFQATT; CDR2 reads SNEGSKA (reference sequence). The V end was cut by 3 bases, the J end by 3 bases, with 18 bases between. The CDR3 extends over 16 amino acids. DNA of the CDR3: TGCAGTGCTAGGAATTGGGGGGCCGACTTCAAAAACATTCAGTACTTC. Translated, it gives CSARNWGADFKNIQYF.

This clonotype was counted only a few times. The V and J genes are TRBV28 and TRBJ1-2; TRBD1 might be the D (6 bases). The length of the CDR3 is 17 residues. Trimming took 5 bases from V and 5 from J, leaving 24 bases between them. Germline CDR1 MDHEN, CDR2 SYDVKM. CDR3 amino acids: CASSPLLSKGEQYGYTF. The CDR3 DNA follows: TGTGCCAGCAGTCCCCTTCTCTCTAAGGGGGAGCAGTATGGCTACACCTTC.

This clonotype was seen at least ten times. V and J are TRBV28 and TRBJ2-3, with D possibly TRBD1 on 6 matching bases. Deletions cut 1 base from V and 1 base from J, with 15 bases between. The CDR3 length is 17 residues. The V gene's germline CDR1 is MDHEN and CDR2 SYDVKM. CDR3 bases: TGTGCCAGCAGTTTATTCTACAGGGTGGGGGGCACAGATACGCAGTATTTT. It encodes CASSLFYRVGGTDTQYF.

This clonotype was seen ten or more times. The chain is built from TRBV25-1 and TRBJ1-1; 12 nucleotides agree with TRBD1. This CDR3 is built from 14 residues. Losses at the gene ends were 5 bases for V and 8 bases for J; bases not matched to a gene: 6. Looked up from germline, CDR1 is MGHDK and CDR2 is SYGVNS. CDR3 residues: CASSRGQGAREAFF. CDR3 nucleotides: TGTGCCAGCAGTCGGGGACAGGGGGCGCGGGAAGCTTTCTTT.

This clonotype was seen more than once but under ten times. V and J are TRBV7-6 and TRBJ1-1; D call uncertain. Per germline, CDR1 SGHVS and CDR2 FNYEAQ. V lost 5 bases and J 8 bases, leaving 15 bases between the germline ends. This CDR3 is 13 amino acids long. The DNA of the CDR3 is TGTGCCAGCAGCATTTCGCCCACAGCGGAAGCTTTCTTT. Residues: CASSISPTAEAFF.

This clonotype was recorded at least ten times. CDR3: CASSETGDRYTEAFF. The CDR3 DNA reads TGTGCCAGCAGTGAGACAGGGGACCGGTACACTGAAGCTTTCTTT. V usage is TRBV28 and J usage is TRBJ1-1; 8 bases agree with TRBD1. CDR3 length equals 15 residues. CDR1 and CDR2 from the germline V gene are MDHEN and SYDVKM. J gave up 3 bases and V 5 bases, and 8 bases lay outside the gene matches.

This clonotype was seen at least ten times. The chain links TRBV9 to TRBJ2-3, with a tentative D call TRBD1 (5 bases). The CDR3 sequence is 14 residues long. Germline CDR1 and CDR2: SGDLS and YYNGEE. V lost 6 bases, J lost 6 bases, and 17 bases lay in between. The CDR3 DNA reads as TGTGCCAGCAACAAGGGGCCCCCTGGGGATACGCAGTATTTT. As protein: CASNKGPPGDTQYF.

The chain carries TRBV7-2 and TRBJ2-7, with 8 bases fitting TRBD1. This CDR3 is 15 amino acids long. Looked up from germline, CDR1 is SGHTA and CDR2 is FQGNSA. V was pared by 2 bases and J by 2 bases, with 5 bases of the junction left unmatched. CDR3 DNA sequence: TGTGCCAGCAGCTTACCGGCAGGGGGCCCCTACGAGCAGTACTTC. It codes for CASSLPAGGPYEQYF. Variable domain in full (rest from reference TRBV7-2 and TRBJ2-7): GAGVSQSPSNKVTEKGKDVELRCDPISGHTALYWYRQSLGQGLEFLIYFQGNSAPDKSGLPSDRFSAERTGGSVSTLTIQRTQQEDSAVYLCASSLPAGGPYEQYFGPGTRLTVT.

This clonotype was seen at least ten times. The chain has TRBV12-3 or TRBV12-4 and TRBJ1-5; D unresolved. V dropped 6 bases and J dropped 3 bases, with 3 bases sitting between them. CDR3 length equals 11 residues. CDR3 DNA: TGTGCCAGCAGCCTCAATCAGCCCCAGCATTTT. Encoded protein: CASSLNQPQHF.

This clonotype came up many times. The chain joins TRBV9 to TRBJ1-3; D is possibly TRBD1 (5 bases). V was trimmed by 3 bases and J by 4 bases, leaving 14 bases between them. This CDR3 has 15 amino acids. CDR1 and CDR2 (germline): SGDLS, YYNGEE. CDR3 amino acids: CASSDGTPRGNTIYF. CDR3 bases: TGTGCCAGCAGCGACGGGACTCCGAGGGGAAACACCATATATTTT.

This clonotype showed up just a few times. V and J are TRBV3-1 and TRBJ2-1, with 8 positions matching TRBD2. V shed 1 base and J 13 bases; nucleotides not matched to a gene: 6. The CDR3 loop spans 13 amino acids. CDR1 is LGHDT and CDR2 is YNNKEL in the germline V gene (reference sequence). The CDR3, as DNA: TGTGCCAGCAGCCAAGGTCCCGGGGGGGCCCAGTTCTTC. Translated: CASSQGPGGAQFF.

This clonotype came up many times. This chain uses TRBV21-1 with TRBJ2-7. TRBV21-1 is a recognized pseudogene. This CDR3 region has 14 residues. The CDR3 DNA follows: TGTGCCAGCAGCCGGCTCAAACGCCACTACGAGCAGTACTTC. As protein: CASSRLKRHYEQYF.

A few counts support this clonotype. The chain has TRBV30 and TRBJ2-2; TRBD2 aligns across 7 bases. J lost 6 bases, V lost 3 bases, and 4 bases had no gene match. Germline V gives CDR1 GTSNPN, CDR2 SVGIG (reference sequence). This CDR3 contains 13 residues. CDR3 region: CAWRSGEAGELFF. In nucleotides, the CDR3 is TGTGCCTGGAGAAGCGGGGAGGCCGGGGAGCTGTTTTTT.